This T cell receptor beta chain comes out of a study of graft-versus-host responses after intestinal transplantation. The wider study: Recipients uniformly received anti-thymocyte globulin induction, followed by tacrolimus and steroids for approximately 3 years. Findings and caveats of the study: Elevated graft-versus-host to host-versus-graft clonal ratios in allografts were recorded for patients with graft-donor T cell macrochimerism. Analysis identified GvH clones in recipient marrow, with some appearing first in ileum or blood.

A few counts support this clone. V was pared by 4 bases and J by 5 bases, with 8 bases of the junction left unmatched. Looked up from germline, CDR1 is ENHRY and CDR2 is SYGVKD. CDR3 length equals 16 residues. TCRdb's copy holds only in-frame clones and misses some; the assay was immunoSEQ multiplex PCR. Of 7,400 or so clones listed, 30% to 40% are singletons. Investigators plated some 200,000 CFSE-labeled responder cells together with some 200,000 irradiated stimulator cells labeled with violet dye. Sorted cells were CFSE-low CD3+CD4+ or CD3+CD8+ proliferating responders. Sample: alloreactive CD8+ T cells from a mixed lymphocyte reaction culture, taken before intestinal transplant. Subset indicated: CFSE-low proliferating T cells sorted from roughly six-day pre-transplant mixed lymphocyte reaction (GvH or HvG direction). The clonotype comes from a human patient who received an intestinal transplant. This chain uses TRBV10-3 with TRBJ1-1; 12 positions match TRBD1. CDR3 sequence (DNA): TGTGCCATCAGTGGGGGGACAGGGGGCGCAGGGACTGAAGCTTTCTTT. It yields the protein CAISGGTGGAGTEAFF.